These 20 T cell receptor beta chains came from one sample sequenced in a study of technical replicates of blood from a handful of donors. Method: immunoSEQ multiplex PCR; TCRdb's copy keeps in-frame clones and lacks some. Of 70,000 to 85,000 clones in the sample, nearly 97% were seen once. The sample comprised T cells isolated from PBMCs. Receptor source: a human donor in good health.

The CDR3 DNA is TGTGCCAGCAGAAGGGAGAGGGGGGGGGTCACTGAAGCTTTCTTT. Its protein product is CASRRERGGVTEAFF. The chain has TRBV6-6 and TRBJ1-1; maybe TRBD1 (6 bases). CDR1 MNHNY and CDR2 SVGAGI come from the germline V gene (reference sequence). CDR3 length: 15 residues. The V gene lost 6 bases and the J gene lost 4 bases, with 18 bases spanning the gap.

The chain has TRBV18 and TRBJ1-4; 7 bases match TRBD1. The CDR3 consists of 13 residues. Germline-derived CDR1 and CDR2 are KGHSH and LQKENI. The V gene end was trimmed by 5 bases and the J gene end by 5 bases; junction bases not matched to a gene: 2. The DNA for the CDR3 is TGTGCCAGCTCAAAGGGACAGAATGAAAAACTGTTTTTT. Protein sequence: CASSKGQNEKLFF.

This chain links TRBV7-7 with TRBJ2-1; D perhaps matches TRBD1 (6 bases). The CDR3 totals 16 residues. Per the germline V gene, CDR1 is SSHAT and CDR2 is FNYEAQ (reference sequence). Trimming left V 1 base short and J 9 bases short, with 19 bases between. The CDR3 DNA sequence: TGTGCCAGCAGCTTAGTCTTCCCAGGGGTGAATGCTGAGCAGTTCTTC. Residues: CASSLVFPGVNAEQFF.

The V and J genes are TRBV10-2 and TRBJ1-1; 7 nucleotides match TRBD1. The V gene's germline CDR1 is WSHSY and CDR2 SAAADI. The CDR3 length is 15 residues. V lost 7 bases to trimming and J lost 0 bases; unmatched junction nucleotides: 8. The CDR3 bases are TGCGCCAGCAATCCGACAGGGATATTGAACACTGAAGCTTTCTTT. This codes for CASNPTGILNTEAFF.

This rearrangement joins TRBV13 to TRBJ1-2; possible D gene TRBD1, 6 bases. The CDR3 has 13 residues. Trimming removed 2 bases from V and 4 bases from J, with 8 bases in between. The V gene's germline CDR1 is PRHDT and CDR2 FYEKMQ (reference sequence). The CDR3 loop reads CASSLQGSYGYTF. The CDR3 DNA follows: TGTGCCAGCAGCTTACAGGGGTCCTATGGCTACACCTTC.

This clone was counted a single time. The chain has TRBV19 and TRBJ1-5, with no clear D. Germline-derived CDR1 and CDR2 are LNHDA and SQIVND (reference sequence). The V end was cut by 0 bases, the J end by 7 bases, with 7 bases between. The CDR3 has 13 residues. The CDR3 nucleotides are TGTGCCAGTAGTATAGATTACTTCCAGCCCCAGCATTTT. Protein: CASSIDYFQPQHF.

The chain employs TRBV9 and TRBJ2-7; 11 bases line up with TRBD1. Germline CDR1 reads SGDLS; CDR2 reads YYNGEE. The V gene end was trimmed by 4 bases and the J gene end by 4 bases; junction bases not matched to a gene: 4. There are 14 residues in the CDR3. In DNA form, the CDR3 reads TGTGCCAGCAGCCTAGGGACAGGGGGATACGAGCAGTACTTC. The encoded protein is CASSLGTGGYEQYF.

This clone appeared once. V usage is TRBV7-9 and J usage is TRBJ2-7; D might be TRBD2 (6 bases). CDR3 length: 14 residues. The germline CDR1 and CDR2 sequences are SEHNR and FQNEAQ (reference sequence). Trimming took off 4 bases at V and 6 bases at J, with 16 bases between the two ends. CDR3 nucleotide sequence: TGTGCCAGCAGCTCCGACGGGTTCGGGAGCGAGCAGTACTTC. Protein: CASSSDGFGSEQYF.

The V call is TRBV6-1, the J call TRBJ2-3; TRBD2 aligns across 16 bases. CDR1 MNHNS and CDR2 SASEGT come from the germline V gene. This CDR3 comprises 15 residues. V shed 7 bases, J shed 5 bases, and the junction held 3 bases outside the gene matches. CDR3 loop: CASKGLAGGRDTQYF. DNA of the CDR3: TGTGCCAGCAAGGGACTAGCGGGGGGGAGAGATACGCAGTATTTT.

The rearrangement uses TRBV5-1 and TRBJ1-2; no firm D call. Trimming left V 2 bases short and J 4 bases short, with 15 bases between. Per the germline V gene, CDR1 is SGHRS and CDR2 is YFSETQ. This CDR3 has 15 residues. The CDR3 sequence: CASSFSTSVGYGYTF. DNA of the CDR3: TGCGCCAGCAGCTTCTCGACATCTGTGGGCTATGGCTACACCTTC.

CDR3 sequence reads: CASREALSSYNSPLHF. The DNA for the CDR3 is TGTGCCAGCAGAGAGGCGTTGAGCTCCTATAATTCACCCCTCCACTTT. The chain is built from TRBV5-6 and TRBJ1-6, with D unresolved. CDR3 length: 16 residues. Germline-derived CDR1 and CDR2 are SGHDT and YYEEEE. The germline V and J ends were trimmed by 5 bases and 0 bases, with 12 bases remaining between them.

The V gene is TRBV6-4, the J gene TRBJ2-6; 9 positions match TRBD1. The trim removed 4 bases at V and 0 bases at J, leaving 4 bases unmatched. CDR3 length equals 17 residues. Germline CDR1 MRHNA, CDR2 SNTAGT. The CDR3 nucleotides read TGTGCCAGCAGTGGGGACAGGGAGAGCTCTGGGGCCAACGTCCTGACTTTC. It codes for CASSGDRESSGANVLTF.

The chain couples TRBV5-1 to TRBJ2-1; 7 bases map to TRBD2. J was trimmed by 4 bases and V by 4 bases; bases with no gene match: 8. Looked up from germline, CDR1 is SGHRS and CDR2 is YFSETQ. This CDR3 spans 15 amino acids. The DNA of the CDR3 is TGCGCCAGCAGCGATCGAGGGAGGGGTTACAATGAGCAGTTCTTC. Amino acid sequence: CASSDRGRGYNEQFF.

The chain links TRBV6-5 to TRBJ2-5, with unresolved D. Germline CDR1 reads MNHEY; CDR2 reads SVGAGI. The CDR3 consists of 14 residues. Trimming removed 3 bases from V and 0 bases from J, with 8 bases in between. The CDR3 reads CASSYFSDQETQYF. CDR3 DNA sequence: TGTGCCAGCAGTTATTTCTCTGACCAAGAGACCCAGTACTTC.

The chain has TRBV10-3 and TRBJ1-3; D gene ambiguous. CDR1 is ENHRY, CDR2 SYGVKD, per germline. The CDR3 runs to 12 residues. Deletions cut 7 bases from V and 0 bases from J, with 4 bases between. In DNA, the CDR3 is TGTGCCATCACCAGCTCTGGAAACACCATATATTTT. This gives the protein CAITSSGNTIYF.

The chain joins TRBV14 to TRBJ2-1, with TRBD2 matching over 15 bases. CDR3 size: 19 residues. The junction had 10 bases not matched to a gene; V was cut back by 4 bases and J by 3 bases. Germline V CDR1 and CDR2: SGHDN, FVKESK. CDR3 DNA sequence: TGTGCCAGCAGCCGCGGACTAGCGGGAGGGTACGCTATCTACAATGAGCAGTTCTTC. Its protein is CASSRGLAGGYAIYNEQFF.

The chain uses TRBV10-3 and TRBJ2-1; 10 bases line up with TRBD1. The CDR3 spans 15 residues. Looked up from germline, CDR1 is ENHRY and CDR2 is SYGVKD. V gave up 6 bases and J gave up 1 base; unmatched junction bases: 3. The CDR3 bases are TGTGCCATCAGACCGGGACAGGGGTCCTACAATGAGCAGTTCTTC. Its protein is CAIRPGQGSYNEQFF.

This chain uses TRBV9 with TRBJ1-3; no clear D gene. Trimming took off 3 bases at V and 3 bases at J, with 10 bases between the two ends. Germline CDR1 is SGDLS and CDR2 is YYNGEE. The CDR3 sequence is 14 residues long. CDR3 region: CASSALIHGNTIYF. The CDR3 DNA reads TGTGCCAGCAGCGCGCTAATTCATGGAAACACCATATATTTT.

The rearrangement uses TRBV6-6 and TRBJ1-2; TRBD1 matches 7 bases. CDR1 MNHNY and CDR2 SVGAGI come from the germline V gene (reference sequence). The CDR3 extends over 12 amino acids. With V trimmed by 9 bases and J by 5 bases, 6 bases remained unmatched. CDR3 residues: CASTGVSYGYTF. The CDR3 nucleotides are TGTGCCAGTACAGGGGTTAGTTATGGCTACACCTTC.

The count of this clone is one. CDR3 DNA sequence: TGCGCCAGCAGCTTGGGGACAGGCCCGGGGGAAGCTTTCTTT. Its protein is CASSLGTGPGEAFF. This chain connects TRBV5-1 to TRBJ1-1; 7 bases align to TRBD1. From germline, CDR1 is SGHRS and CDR2 YFSETQ. V lost 0 bases to trimming and J lost 8 bases; unmatched junction nucleotides: 7. The CDR3 sequence is 14 residues long. Together with reference TRBV5-1 and TRBJ1-1, the CDR3 gives the full variable domain: KAGVTQTPRYLIKTRGQQVTLSCSPISGHRSVSWYQQTPGQGLQFLFEYFSETQRNKGNFPGRFSGRQFSNSRSEMNVSTLELGDSALYLCASSLGTGPGEAFFGQGTRLTVV.